The rows below give T cell receptor beta chains drawn from one sample of a study of blood T cell repertoires in COVID-19. Produced via immunoSEQ multiplex PCR; TCRdb's table is partial and in-frame only. Found here are about 170,000 clones, 83% of them singletons; the top ten hold about 2%. Sequencing was performed on peripheral blood. The receptor set was obtained from an elderly woman with acute or convalescent COVID-19. Both conserved end residues are part of each CDR3. D genes are given only for firm matches. Rows give clone size only sometimes, using once, few, many, or a class for an expanded clone.

size: -; V: TRBV30; D: -; J: TRBJ2-1; length: 14; DNA: TGTGCCTGGAAAACCACTCTAGGCTACAATGAGCAGTTCTTC; CDR3: CAWKTTLGYNEQFF
size: -; V: TRBV19; D: -; J: TRBJ2-3; length: 15; DNA: TGTGCCAGTAGTATAGGCGGTAGCGTGACAGATACGCAGTATTTT; CDR3: CASSIGGSVTDTQYF
size: -; V: TRBV3-1/TRBV3-2; D: -; J: TRBJ2-5; length: 15; DNA: TGTGCCAGCAGCCAAGGGCAGGGCGGTCAAGAGACCCAGTACTTC; CDR3: CASSQGQGGQETQYF
size: -; V: TRBV19; D: TRBD1; J: TRBJ1-5; length: 18; DNA: TGTGCCAGTAGCCAACCGGGGACAGGGGAATCGAGCAATCAGCCCCAGCATTTT; CDR3: CASSQPGTGESSNQPQHF
size: few; V: TRBV2; D: -; J: TRBJ2-1; length: 12; DNA: TGTGCCAGCAGTGATACCTACAATGAGCAGTTCTTC; CDR3: CASSDTYNEQFF
size: -; V: TRBV20-1; D: TRBD1; J: TRBJ2-7; length: 15; DNA: TGCAGTGCTAGTTCCACAAGGACAGGGACCTACGAGCAGTACTTC; CDR3: CSASSTRTGTYEQYF
size: -; V: TRBV9; D: -; J: TRBJ2-5; length: 12; DNA: TGTGCCAGCAGCTCCTCCCTAGAGACCCAGTACTTC; CDR3: CASSSSLETQYF
size: few; V: TRBV7-2; D: TRBD2; J: TRBJ2-7; length: 15; DNA: TGTGCCAGCAGCTCCCGGACTAGCGCGTCCTACGAGCAGTACTTC; CDR3: CASSSRTSASYEQYF
size: -; V: TRBV29-1; D: -; J: TRBJ2-3; length: 13; DNA: TGCAGCGTCCTAGATCGCGTAGCCGATACGCAGTATTTT; CDR3: CSVLDRVADTQYF
size: -; V: TRBV6-5; D: TRBD1; J: TRBJ1-4; length: 14; DNA: TGTGCCAGCAGTAGGACAGGGTGGGATGAAAAACTGTTTTTT; CDR3: CASSRTGWDEKLFF
size: -; V: TRBV30; D: -; J: TRBJ2-5; length: 15; DNA: TGTGCCTGGAACCGGGGCCTTCCAGGGGAAGAGACCCAGTACTTC; CDR3: CAWNRGLPGEETQYF
size: -; V: TRBV11-2; D: -; J: TRBJ2-7; length: 16; DNA: TGTGCCAGCAGCTCCCATAAGGGGCTAATTTCCTACGAGCAGTACTTC; CDR3: CASSSHKGLISYEQYF
size: -; V: TRBV5-6; D: -; J: TRBJ1-1; length: 14; DNA: TGTGCCAGCAGCTTAGCAGGGGTCGCGACTGAAGCTTTCTTT; CDR3: CASSLAGVATEAFF
size: -; V: TRBV6-1; D: TRBD1; J: TRBJ2-7; length: 15; DNA: TGTGCCAGCAGTGAGCAGGCAGGGGGTTGGTACGAGCAGTACTTC; CDR3: CASSEQAGGWYEQYF
size: -; V: TRBV4-1; D: -; J: TRBJ1-1; length: 13; DNA: TGCGCCAGCAGCGTTTCAGTGAACACTGAAGCTTTCTTT; CDR3: CASSVSVNTEAFF
size: few; V: TRBV15; D: -; J: TRBJ1-2; length: 14; DNA: TGTGCCACCAGCAGAGAACAGGGAACCTATGGCTACACCTTC; CDR3: CATSREQGTYGYTF
size: -; V: TRBV7-2; D: TRBD2; J: TRBJ2-2; length: 13; DNA: TGTGCCAGCAGCCAGCGGGGCGCCGGGGAGCTGTTTTTT; CDR3: CASSQRGAGELFF
size: -; V: TRBV3-1/TRBV3-2; D: -; J: TRBJ1-1; length: 14; DNA: TGTGCCAGCAGCCAAGGGGAGGTTGACACTGAAGCTTTCTTT; CDR3: CASSQGEVDTEAFF
size: once; V: TRBV28; D: TRBD2; J: TRBJ2-7; length: 14; DNA: TGTGCCAGCAGTCCTTTGACTAGCGGGTACGAGCAGTACTTC; CDR3: CASSPLTSGYEQYF
size: once; V: TRBV6-5; D: TRBD1; J: TRBJ1-2; length: 14; DNA: TGTGCCAGCAGAGGGACAGGGGGCGCGGATGGCTACACCTTC; CDR3: CASRGTGGADGYTF
size: -; V: TRBV9; D: TRBD1; J: TRBJ2-5; length: 16; DNA: TGTGCCAGCAGCGTGGGGACAGGGATAAGACAGGAGACCCAGTACTTC; CDR3: CASSVGTGIRQETQYF
size: once; V: TRBV11-3; D: -; J: TRBJ2-1; length: 13; DNA: TGTGCCAGCAGCTTGTCCGTTAACAATGAGCAGTTCTTC; CDR3: CASSLSVNNEQFF
size: -; V: TRBV25-1; D: TRBD1; J: TRBJ1-2; length: 15; DNA: TGTGCCAGCAGTGAATACTCGGGCAGGGGGGATGGCTACACCTTC; CDR3: CASSEYSGRGDGYTF
size: -; V: TRBV30; D: TRBD1; J: TRBJ1-1; length: 17; DNA: TGTGCCTGGAGCTTCCGGACAGGGGGCCAACCGAACACTGAAGCTTTCTTT; CDR3: CAWSFRTGGQPNTEAFF
size: -; V: TRBV19; D: -; J: TRBJ1-2; length: 14; DNA: TGTGCCAGTAGTGCAACCGTAAGCGGATACGGCTACACCTTC; CDR3: CASSATVSGYGYTF
size: -; V: TRBV20-1; D: -; J: TRBJ1-4; length: 12; DNA: TGCAGTGCTAGTCCAGACAGTTATGATCTGTTTTTT; CDR3: CSASPDSYDLFF
size: -; V: TRBV11-2; D: -; J: TRBJ2-2; length: 14; DNA: TGTGCCAGCAGCTTGGGGAGTTTGGCCGGGGAGCTGTTTTTT; CDR3: CASSLGSLAGELFF
size: -; V: TRBV6-2/TRBV6-3; D: -; J: TRBJ2-2; length: 16; DNA: TGTGCCAGCAGTTACGGAATGGGCAGGAACACCGGGGAGCTGTTTTTT; CDR3: CASSYGMGRNTGELFF
size: -; V: TRBV6-1; D: -; J: TRBJ1-1; length: 14; DNA: TGTGCCAGCAGTGACGGCGGGAGTGAGACTGAAGCTTTCTTT; CDR3: CASSDGGSETEAFF
size: -; V: TRBV5-6; D: -; J: TRBJ2-2; length: 14; DNA: TGTGCCAGCAGTAAGGACTGGTCCACCGGGGAGCTGTTTTTT; CDR3: CASSKDWSTGELFF
size: -; V: TRBV4-1; D: TRBD2; J: TRBJ2-7; length: 16; DNA: TGCGCCAGCAGCCAAGAATCTTCGGCGGGAGGGTCCGAGCAGTACTTC; CDR3: CASSQESSAGGSEQYF
size: -; V: TRBV3-1/TRBV3-2; D: TRBD1; J: TRBJ1-2; length: 14; DNA: TGTGCCAGCAGCCACCGACAGGGATGGTATGGCTACACCTTC; CDR3: CASSHRQGWYGYTF
size: once; V: TRBV2; D: -; J: TRBJ1-2; length: 13; DNA: TGTGCCAGCAGTACATCGAGGGTGGAGGGCTACACCTTC; CDR3: CASSTSRVEGYTF
size: -; V: TRBV14; D: TRBD1; J: TRBJ2-2; length: 14; DNA: TGTGCCAGCAGCCTGGGACAGGGGGCCGGGGAGCTGTTTTTT; CDR3: CASSLGQGAGELFF
size: -; V: TRBV19; D: -; J: TRBJ2-1; length: 13; DNA: TGTGCCAGTAGTATGGCGGGTCTCTCTGAGCAGTTCTTC; CDR3: CASSMAGLSEQFF
size: few; V: TRBV30; D: -; J: TRBJ2-4; length: 12; DNA: TGTGCCTGGAAGGCAGGGTTGTCTTCTCAGTACTTC; CDR3: CAWKAGLSSQYF
size: once; V: TRBV19; D: TRBD1; J: TRBJ2-3; length: 14; DNA: TGTGCCAGTAGTCCAGGGGGTGGTGGTGATACGCAGTATTTT; CDR3: CASSPGGGGDTQYF
size: -; V: TRBV5-5; D: TRBD1; J: TRBJ1-4; length: 14; DNA: TGTGCCAGCAGCTTGCAGGGGGCGAATGAAAAACTGTTTTTT; CDR3: CASSLQGANEKLFF
size: once; V: TRBV5-1; D: -; J: TRBJ1-2; length: 13; DNA: TGCGCCAGCAGCTTGGGGGCCAGGGATGGCTACACCTTC; CDR3: CASSLGARDGYTF
size: few; V: TRBV5-6; D: -; J: TRBJ1-6; length: 15; DNA: TGTGCCAGCAGCTCGACCAGGGGTTATAATTCACCCCTCCACTTT; CDR3: CASSSTRGYNSPLHF
size: -; V: TRBV5-1; D: TRBD1; J: TRBJ2-2; length: 16; DNA: TGCGCCAGCAGCATACAGACAGGGGAGAACACCGGGGAGCTGTTTTTT; CDR3: CASSIQTGENTGELFF
size: -; V: TRBV24-1; D: -; J: TRBJ1-2; length: 14; DNA: TGTGCCACCAGTGAGCGGTCCAGAGTGGATGGCTACACCTTC; CDR3: CATSERSRVDGYTF
size: -; V: TRBV7-2; D: TRBD2; J: TRBJ2-4; length: 17; DNA: TGTGCCAGCAGCCCCGCCCCGGGACTAGTTGGCAAAAACATTCAGTACTTC; CDR3: CASSPAPGLVGKNIQYF
size: -; V: TRBV11-2; D: -; J: TRBJ2-7; length: 12; DNA: TGTGCCAGCAGCTCCGGGGGACCTGAGCAGTACTTC; CDR3: CASSSGGPEQYF
size: -; V: TRBV6-5; D: -; J: TRBJ1-5; length: 13; DNA: TGTGCCAGCAGGACAGATAGCAATCAGCCCCAGCATTTT; CDR3: CASRTDSNQPQHF
size: -; V: TRBV30; D: TRBD2; J: TRBJ2-5; length: 15; DNA: TGTGCCTGGAGTCGTCTAGCGGGCTCGACAGAGACCCAGTACTTC; CDR3: CAWSRLAGSTETQYF
size: -; V: TRBV7-2; D: TRBD1; J: TRBJ1-1; length: 16; DNA: TGTGCCAGCAGCTCCACAGGGGTGCCGTCGAACACTGAAGCTTTCTTT; CDR3: CASSSTGVPSNTEAFF
size: -; V: TRBV25-1; D: TRBD1; J: TRBJ1-4; length: 16; DNA: TGTGCCAGCAGTGAACCCGGGACAGGGGCTAATGAAAAACTGTTTTTT; CDR3: CASSEPGTGANEKLFF
size: once; V: TRBV7-9; D: TRBD2; J: TRBJ2-3; length: 17; DNA: TGTGCCAGCAGCTCCACCCTTGGACTAGCGGGCACAGATACGCAGTATTTT; CDR3: CASSSTLGLAGTDTQYF
size: few; V: TRBV14; D: -; J: TRBJ2-5; length: 17; DNA: TGTGCCAGCAGCCAAGACTTGTCGCCAGGGTACCAAGAGACCCAGTACTTC; CDR3: CASSQDLSPGYQETQYF
size: -; V: TRBV27; D: TRBD1; J: TRBJ1-5; length: 15; DNA: TGTGCCAGCAGGGGCAGACAGGGGCGTGGACAGCCCCAGCATTTT; CDR3: CASRGRQGRGQPQHF
size: -; V: TRBV9; D: -; J: TRBJ1-1; length: 14; DNA: TGTGCCAGCAGCTCCCGTCAGGGCTCTCCTGAAGCTTTCTTT; CDR3: CASSSRQGSPEAFF
size: -; V: TRBV5-4; D: TRBD1; J: TRBJ2-1; length: 16; DNA: TGTGCCAGCAGCTTTACCGACAGGGGTTTCTACAATGAGCAGTTCTTC; CDR3: CASSFTDRGFYNEQFF
size: once; V: TRBV27; D: -; J: TRBJ2-1; length: 13; DNA: TGTGCCAGCAGTCTAAACGTTCTAGGTGAGCAGTTCTTC; CDR3: CASSLNVLGEQFF
size: -; V: TRBV9; D: -; J: TRBJ1-2; length: 14; DNA: TGTGCCAGCAGCGTAGCACCAGCTAACTATGGCTACACCTTC; CDR3: CASSVAPANYGYTF
size: -; V: TRBV3-1/TRBV3-2; D: -; J: TRBJ1-1; length: 15; DNA: TGTGCCAGCAGCCCCGACGCAGGGATTGGCACTGAAGCTTTCTTT; CDR3: CASSPDAGIGTEAFF